The 15 T cell receptor beta chains listed next were all sequenced from one sample in a study of patients and donors after allogeneic stem cell transplantation. From the RT-PCR reads, TCRdb called clonotypes with MiXCR, one entry per CDR3 protein. The table lists about 200,000 distinct CDR3 sequences, less than 50% of them singletons. Sequenced input: blood, either unsorted or a sorted T cell fraction (not recorded which). Every receptor here comes from a human donor who was either an allogeneic HSCT recipient or a stem cell or donor lymphocyte infusion donor (not recorded which). It is not recorded whose cells these are; they may come from a transplant donor.

This rearrangement joins TRBV20-1 to TRBJ2-3; 11 bases agree with TRBD2. This CDR3 is built from 15 residues. Per the germline V gene, CDR1 is DFQATT and CDR2 is SNEGSKA (reference sequence). The V segment lost 3 bases and the J segment 3 bases; nucleotides outside the gene matches: 5. In DNA form, the CDR3 reads TGCAGTGCTAGTCGCCCTAGCGGGAGGACAGATACGCAGTATTTT. This gives the protein CSASRPSGRTDTQYF.

This rearrangement joins TRBV27 to TRBJ2-7, with D unresolved. Per germline, CDR1 MNHEY and CDR2 SMNVEV (reference sequence). V lost 3 bases to trimming and J lost 0 bases, with 6 bases between them. This CDR3 contains 13 residues. The chain's CDR3 is CASSFSSSYEQYF. Here the CDR3 DNA reads TGTGCCAGCAGTTTTTCGAGCTCCTACGAGCAGTACTTC.

This clonotype showed up just a few times. The chain is built from TRBV7-3 and TRBJ2-2; D is uncertain. The CDR3 length is 14 residues. V lost 5 bases to trimming and J lost 1 base, with 8 bases between them. The germline gives CDR1 SGHTA, CDR2 FQGTGA. The CDR3 sequence: CASSTRQNTGELFF. CDR3 sequence (DNA): TGTGCCAGCAGCACCCGACAGAACACCGGGGAGCTGTTTTTT.

The chain combines TRBV4-1 with TRBJ1-5; weak D call: TRBD1 (5 bases). Germline V gives CDR1 MGHRA, CDR2 YSYEKL. V was cut by 1 base and J by 0 bases, with 16 bases left in between. CDR3 size: 18 residues. As DNA, the CDR3 is TGCGCCAGCAGCCAAGTTGGGCAGGGAGGCTATAGCAATCAGCCCCAGCATTTT. This sequence encodes CASSQVGQGGYSNQPQHF.

This clonotype occurred once. The gene calls are TRBV20-1 and TRBJ2-3; possible D gene TRBD2, 6 bases. V was pared by 3 bases and J by 1 base, with 14 bases between. The CDR3 has 15 residues. CDR1 is DFQATT and CDR2 is SNEGSKA in the germline V gene (reference sequence). The CDR3: CSASPMRGGTDTQYF. CDR3 DNA sequence: TGCAGTGCTAGCCCTATGCGGGGAGGCACAGATACGCAGTATTTT.

The chain uses TRBV2 and TRBJ1-5; D remains ambiguous. The ends were cut back, 5 bases at V and 0 bases at J, with 17 bases in the middle. Germline-derived CDR1 and CDR2 are SNHLY and FYNNEI. The CDR3 consists of 17 residues. This CDR3 reads CASSTLPGSSSNQPQHF. DNA for the CDR3: TGTGCCAGCAGTACTCTTCCGGGATCCTCTAGCAATCAGCCCCAGCATTTT. The whole variable domain, filled in from reference TRBV2 and TRBJ1-5, reads EPEVTQTPSHQVTQMGQEVILRCVPISNHLYFYWYRQILGQKVEFLVSFYNNEISEKSEIFDDQFSVERPDGSNFTLKIRSTKLEDSAMYFCASSTLPGSSSNQPQHFGDGTRLSIL.

In DNA form, the CDR3 reads TGCGCCAGCAGCTCGGACGGGTATGACACTGAAGCTTTCTTT. Translating gives CASSSDGYDTEAFF. The rearrangement links TRBV5-1 to TRBJ1-1; D gene ambiguous. CDR1 is SGHRS, CDR2 YFSETQ, per germline. There are 14 residues in the CDR3. V lost 3 bases, J lost 3 bases, and 12 bases lay in between.

In its sample, this clonotype was seen a few times. The chain is built from TRBV5-1 and TRBJ1-2, with 7 positions matching TRBD1. Per the germline V gene, CDR1 is SGHRS and CDR2 is YFSETQ. The CDR3 spans 15 residues. With V trimmed by 4 bases and J by 0 bases, 6 bases remained unmatched. The CDR3 here is CASSGRDSSNYGYTF. The CDR3 DNA reads TGCGCCAGCAGCGGTCGGGACAGCTCTAACTATGGCTACACCTTC. Full variable domain (rest looked up from reference TRBV5-1 and TRBJ1-2): KAGVTQTPRYLIKTRGQQVTLSCSPISGHRSVSWYQQTPGQGLQFLFEYFSETQRNKGNFPGRFSGRQFSNSRSEMNVSTLELGDSALYLCASSGRDSSNYGYTFGSGTRLTVV.

This clonotype was detected only a few times. The chain has TRBV5-1 and TRBJ1-4; TRBD1 matches at 8 bases. Germline assignment: CDR1 SGHRS and CDR2 YFSETQ. The CDR3 contains 14 residues. Losses at the gene ends were 3 bases for V and 6 bases for J; bases not matched to a gene: 4. The DNA of the CDR3 is TGCGCCAGCAGCTCCGGGACAGGTTATGAAAAACTGTTTTTT. It encodes CASSSGTGYEKLFF.

The chain employs TRBV10-3 and TRBJ1-6; no firm D call. The CDR3 spans 12 residues. Germline assignment: CDR1 ENHRY and CDR2 SYGVKD. V shed 0 bases and J shed 10 bases, with 4 bases lying between them. Here the CDR3 reads CAISESDSPLHF. DNA of the CDR3: TGTGCCATCAGTGAGTCAGACTCACCCCTCCACTTT.

This clonotype was seen a handful of times. The chain employs TRBV6-1 and TRBJ2-7, with D perhaps TRBD1 or TRBD2 (6 bases each). The CDR3 covers 15 residues. CDR1 is MNHNS, CDR2 SASEGT, per germline. Trimming pared 4 bases from V and 3 bases from J, leaving 16 bases between. This chain's CDR3 is CASSGGFGGSYEQYF. In DNA form, the CDR3 reads TGTGCCAGCAGTGGGGGTTTCGGGGGCAGCTACGAGCAGTACTTC.

The rearrangement links TRBV18 to TRBJ2-5; no clear D gene. Germline V gene data show CDR1 as KGHSH and CDR2 as LQKENI. CDR3 length: 12 residues. V gave up 2 bases and J gave up 3 bases, with 4 bases separating them. In nucleotides, the CDR3 is TGTGCCAGCTCACCAGGGAAAGAGACCCAGTACTTC. This gives the protein CASSPGKETQYF. Looking up the rest from reference TRBV18 and TRBJ2-5 gives the full variable domain: NAGVMQNPRHLVRRRGQEARLRCSPMKGHSHVYWYRQLPEEGLKFMVYLQKENIIDESGMPKERFSAEFPKEGPSILRIQQVVRGDSAAYFCASSPGKETQYFGPGTRLLVL.

This clonotype showed up many times. The chain uses TRBV25-1 and TRBJ1-2, with D possibly matching TRBD1 (6 bases). CDR3 length: 14 amino acids. From germline, CDR1 is MGHDK and CDR2 SYGVNS. V gave up 5 bases and J gave up 0 bases, with 10 bases separating them. CDR3 protein: CASSLGQSNYGYTF. Written as DNA, the CDR3 is TGTGCCAGCAGTCTAGGACAGTCTAACTATGGCTACACCTTC.

The rearrangement links TRBV18 to TRBJ1-1; 7 nucleotides align to TRBD1. J lost 0 bases, V lost 6 bases, and 7 bases had no gene match. This CDR3 is 15 amino acids long. CDR1 and CDR2 from the germline V gene are KGHSH and LQKENI. The CDR3 DNA follows: TGTGCCAGCTCGGGGGGACAGAGCATGAACACTGAAGCTTTCTTT. As protein: CASSGGQSMNTEAFF. The whole variable domain, filled in from reference TRBV18 and TRBJ1-1, reads NAGVMQNPRHLVRRRGQEARLRCSPMKGHSHVYWYRQLPEEGLKFMVYLQKENIIDESGMPKERFSAEFPKEGPSILRIQQVVRGDSAAYFCASSGGQSMNTEAFFGQGTRLTVV.

The chain combines TRBV4-2 with TRBJ1-2, with 11 positions matching TRBD1. The CDR3 contains 14 residues. V lost 4 bases, J lost 6 bases, and 4 bases stayed unmatched. In germline, CDR1 is LGHNA, CDR2 YNFKEQ. CDR3 DNA: TGTGCCAGCAGCCCCTGGGGACAGGGGGATGGCTACACCTTC. It yields the protein CASSPWGQGDGYTF.